This T cell receptor (beta chain) came from a study of cytomegalovirus exposure and HLA in healthy donors (dated by TCRdb to the late 2010s). With respect to the entire study: An earlier analysis of approximately 640 of the donors reported more than 250 Gb of sequence data and 120 million or so unique TCR beta sequences from about 179 million T cells. Donor age, sex, ethnicity and CMV serostatus were compiled together with the repertoire data. In a later analysis, previously published TCR beta repertoires from 500 to 750 donors were re-analyzed and high-resolution HLA genotyping was added so that TCR occurrence patterns could be studied. Every repertoire in the discovery cohort had been generated on one and the same sequencing platform. Among under 450 genotyped donors of the cohort, an average of 235,054 unique TCR beta nucleotide sequences were sequenced per donor, 15% to 20% of them non-productive. The number of typed donors differed by locus: about 629-640 for A, B, C, DRB1 and DQB1; 500 to 550 for DQA1; approximately 600 for DPA1; and some 430 for DPB1. Among the roughly 400 genotyped donors, around 81% belonged to the genetic ancestry cluster associated with self-reported Caucasian donors. Using immunosequencing, the study profiled T cell repertoires from about 650 subjects and related those repertoires to cytomegalovirus serostatus. The study combined high-throughput TCR immunosequencing, statistical association of individual TCRs with disease status, and machine learning to predict cytomegalovirus infection status. An early release covering about 600 HLA-typed donors comprised 250 to 350 gigabases of sequencing data and about 90 million unique TCR sequences. To decide whether each TCR beta V gene segment behaved as functional or pseudogenic, an earlier analysis of fewer than 750 of the donors relied on high-throughput TCR beta sequencing. The later analysis used no new phenotypic data to find candidate immune exposures, relying instead on TCR beta sequences and their occurrence across donors. A later genetic analysis took genome-wide SNP genotypes for 398 of the 666 donors and used that subset as a discovery cohort. Besides the first cohort of 666 subjects, a separate validation cohort made up of 120 different subjects was used. Several DR-DQ haplotypes were handled as single units for association and clustering because linkage in the cohort was strong. HLA typing covered class I and class II loci at four-digit resolution. The study aimed to test whether cataloging public T cell receptors could reveal signatures of past pathogen exposure. Summary of the overall study and its limitations: Cytomegalovirus status was reported to be diagnosed by the classifier with high specificity and sensitivity in both the original and validation cohorts. A later analysis found that most CMV-associated TCR beta chains appeared HLA-restricted, with HLA associations seemingly driven largely by CMV exposure. Broadly in line with IMGT annotations, most TCR beta V segments showed up in productive rearrangements about 87% or about 30% of the time in an earlier analysis of around 550 of the donors. Roughly uniform sequencing depth across donors was assumed in presence/absence analyses, although this assumption may not hold. Several of the top co-occurrence clusters appeared to be linked to parvovirus B19, influenza, CMV and Epstein-Barr virus, according to a later analysis. Specific HLA alleles were associated with 16,951 TCR beta sequences at a false discovery rate of 0.05 in a later analysis. The study listed over 150 TCR beta chains as associated with cytomegalovirus. It was suggested by the authors that the approach could potentially be generalized to other disease states and immunological phenotypes. Roughly 17 rarely observed V segments, including chromosome 9 orphons, were excluded from the earlier analysis of just under 600 of the donors because counts were too low. Because some donors lacked HLA typing at each locus, the association tests relied only on the typed subset. Some IMGT-functional V segments, including TRBV6-2 and TRBV6-3, could not be told apart with the 87-base-pair reads, so those segments were excluded. Compared with equally common non-associated chains, HLA-associated TCR beta chains in a later analysis were more clonally expanded and had lower generation probabilities. An association between a missense DCLRE1C variant and V-gene and J-gene trimming of TCR beta chains was found in a later genetic analysis and replicated in an independent cohort. According to a later analysis, TCR association rates differed among HLA loci, with DRB1 alleles showing the most associated TCRs and HLA-C alleles showing the fewest. A cluster of highly shared sequence variants was judged likely to be a technical artifact of the sequencing pipeline. Correlated functional status among segregating V segments might be attributable to linkage disequilibrium, but an unknown experimental factor could not be ruled out. Compared with the approximately 670-donor mean, donors in an Asian-associated ancestry cluster had fewer N-insertions in productive TCRs, according to a later genetic analysis. A further reported finding was that TCR beta sequences accurately predicted the HLA-A and HLA-B alleles for most subjects in the first cohort. Strong co-occurrence of HLA alleles, especially DR and DQ, made assigning TCR associations to individual alleles difficult. For the cohort, immune exposure information was limited to CMV serostatus. Only TCR beta chains were sequenced in this cohort, and the absence of alpha or paired-chain data limited detectable features. Most TCR sequences were observed very rarely across donors, whereas some public TCRs were present in many individuals. In vitro tests confirmed that a few of the cytomegalovirus-associated TCR beta chains recognize cytomegalovirus antigens.

The protocol used for the library was the immunoSEQ multiplex PCR assay. For the multiplex PCR, a mixture combining 60 forward primers for TCR Vbeta segments and 13 reverse primers for TCR Jbeta segments was used. Amplification of the CDR3 region of rearranged TCR beta genes was performed with a multiplex PCR assay on genomic DNA. The Illumina HiSeq System was used to sequence the amplified TCR beta libraries as 87-base-pair reads. As for how the authors treated the data: A later analysis counted some 80 million unique TCR beta chains across the 650 to 800 repertoires, and 9.5 million to 11 million of these chains were shared by at least two donors. Raw reads were error-corrected and collapsed into unique sequences with a nearest-neighbor algorithm that merged closely related sequences to remove PCR and sequencing errors. To assign V, D and J gene segments, CDR3 sequences were aligned to IMGT reference sequences. For a sequence to be retained, a match of at least six nucleotides was required to both a V gene segment and a J gene segment. A rearrangement was called productive if the CDR3 had no stop codons and remained in frame with V and J, and every other rearrangement was called non-productive. Following IMGT convention, CDR3 was defined as the stretch from the second conserved V-encoded cysteine up to the conserved J-encoded phenylalanine. Sequences without an unambiguous match to a single V gene segment were excluded from the earlier analysis of over 500 of the donors. An earlier analysis of a few hundred of the donors classified V segments as functional when productive rearrangements were above 56.7% and as segregating when the standard deviation between donors was above 5%. A statistical classification framework was built for diagnosing cytomegalovirus status from the catalog of TCR beta chain sequences. In a later analysis, TCR nucleotide sequences were compared against IMGT/GENE-DB human TR gene sequences so that V and J genes could be assigned. The TCRdist pipeline was used in a later analysis to assign CDR3 sequences and most-parsimonious VDJ recombination scenarios. A later analysis defined each TCR beta chain by its CDR3 amino acid sequence plus V-gene family, and excluded reads lacking a unique V-gene family. In a later analysis, 450 to 600 highly shared, low-generation-probability nucleotide sequences were removed to address suspected cross-contamination and a sequencing artifact. For each public chain, a later analysis derived a clonal expansion index from normalized ranks of inferred template counts within each repertoire. Generation probabilities in a later analysis came from a VDJ recombination model fitted to out-of-frame rearrangements, and those results were checked against IGoR. Hypergeometric tests were used in a later analysis to score TCR-TCR, TCR-HLA and TCR-CMV co-occurrence, with a repertoire-size bias correction applied to the TCR pairs. A later analysis estimated false discovery rates by permuting HLA or CMV assignments 20 times. A later analysis grouped co-occurring TCRs with DBSCAN, adding TCRdist sequence similarity when clustering within HLA-allele-positive subsets. Repertoires with fewer than 30,000 or more than 120,000 public chains, plus five repertoires with anomalous nucleotide sharing, were excluded from co-occurrence clustering. TCRdb took over this immuneACCESS table, retaining in-frame rearrangements with V and J assigned. Such tables are incomplete; in checked studies, under half of the missing clones stem from an unresolved V gene, and the remainder is unexplained. The V and J calls and the clone size are those of that table, but D and trimming were determined from the DNA. This sample is represented by almost 200,000 clones; roughly 83% of them were singletons. Around 0.38% of the sample goes to the ten largest clones.

Sequences MDHEN (CDR1) and SYDVKM (CDR2) are obtained from the germline V gene. V is reduced by 0 bases and J by 1 base, leaving a spacing of 4 bases between them. The CDR3 contains 13 residues, cysteine and phenylalanine counted. The read is trimmed to its CDR3 DNA, 39 bases read in frame from base 1. The cohort consisted of hundreds of healthy bone marrow donors. Cohort members were all nominally healthy when sampled, although unrecorded immune exposures were likely present. The donor was CMV seropositive and was included in the group of 250 to 350 seropositive cohort members. Each donor provided a peripheral blood sample, and peripheral blood mononuclear cells were used for TCR beta sequencing. The Qiagen DNeasy Blood Extraction Kit was used to extract genomic DNA from the blood cell samples. Note on this clone: The antigen it recognizes is unknown. The record has no base qualities; no much larger clone is one base away.

The sample was PBMCs. The sequence was collected from a male donor in good health and CMV-seropositive. The rearranged chain carries TRBV28 and TRBJ2-7; the D gene is unclear. Here is the DNA: TGTGCCAGCAGTTTATGGGAGTCCTACGAGCAGTACTTC. Translated, it reads CASSLWESYEQYF.